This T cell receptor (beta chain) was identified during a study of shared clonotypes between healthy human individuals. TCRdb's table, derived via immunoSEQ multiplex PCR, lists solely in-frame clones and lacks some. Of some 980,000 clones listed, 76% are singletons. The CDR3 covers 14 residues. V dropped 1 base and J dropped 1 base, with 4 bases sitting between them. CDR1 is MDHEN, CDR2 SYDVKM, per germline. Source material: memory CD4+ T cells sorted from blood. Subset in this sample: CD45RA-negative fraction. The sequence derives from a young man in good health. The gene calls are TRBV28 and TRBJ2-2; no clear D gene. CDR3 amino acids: CASSLLMNTGELFF. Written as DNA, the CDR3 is TGTGCCAGCAGTTTATTGATGAACACCGGGGAGCTGTTTTTT.